The source of this T cell receptor (beta chain) is a study of blood T cell repertoires in COVID-19. The CDR3 totals 15 residues. Trimming took 3 bases from V and 7 from J; bases not matched to a gene: 13. Germline loops: CDR1 GTSNPN, CDR2 SVGIG (reference sequence). Here immunoSEQ multiplex PCR was the method, and the copy in TCRdb shows in-frame clones only, minus some. The sample holds under 350,000 clones, around 89% seen once. This TCR was recovered from a man aged 35 to 55 with acute or convalescent COVID-19. Material for sequencing was peripheral blood. The V call is TRBV30, the J call TRBJ1-1; 8 nucleotides agree with TRBD1. The CDR3 DNA is TGTGCCTGGAGGGAAATGGACAGGGACAGAAGTGAAGCTTTCTTT. As protein: CAWREMDRDRSEAFF.